These 28 T cell receptor beta chains originate from one sample sequenced in a study of blood T cell repertoires in COVID-19. Produced via immunoSEQ multiplex PCR; TCRdb's table is partial and in-frame only. Among about 220,000 clones listed, roughly 86% were seen once. The specimen was PBMCs or T cells enriched from blood (not recorded which). Every receptor here comes from a woman in her thirties with acute COVID-19.

This clone has just a few counts. V is TRBV7-9 and J is TRBJ2-2; D gene ambiguous. The CDR3 length is 10 residues. The V gene lost 11 bases and the J gene lost 6 bases, with 7 bases spanning the gap. CDR1 and CDR2 (germline): SEHNR, FQNEAQ (reference sequence). The CDR3 spells CAQYPGELFF. The CDR3 bases are TGTGCCCAGTACCCCGGGGAGCTGTTTTTT.

Comments on this clone: Other DNA sequences in the same sample also yield this CDR3. The chain joins TRBV7-2 to TRBJ2-2, with D unresolved. The CDR3 runs 16 residues. Germline lookup yields CDR1 SGHTA and CDR2 FQGNSA. V lost 1 base and J lost 0, with 9 bases in between. The CDR3 loop is CASSLVGGANTGELFF. CDR3 bases: TGTGCCAGCAGCTTAGTGGGTGGAGCGAACACCGGGGAGCTGTTTTTT.

The V call is TRBV5-1, the J call TRBJ1-1, with TRBD1 matching over 9 bases. CDR1 and CDR2 from the germline V gene are SGHRS and YFSETQ. V shed 0 bases, J shed 1 base, and the junction held 4 bases outside the gene matches. The CDR3 is made up of 16 amino acids. The CDR3 DNA sequence: TGCGCCAGCAGCTTGGCACCACAGGGGGCGAACACTGAAGCTTTCTTT. Protein product: CASSLAPQGANTEAFF.

About this clone: Other DNA sequences of this sample code for an identical CDR3. The chain carries TRBV12-3 or TRBV12-4 and TRBJ1-1; D ambiguous. The CDR3 covers 13 residues. V lost 6 bases to trimming and J lost 1 base, with 9 bases between them. The CDR3 DNA reads TGTGCCAGCAGCCGGGGTGGGAACACTGAAGCTTTCTTT. Protein product: CASSRGGNTEAFF.

V is TRBV7-2 and J is TRBJ1-6, with 7 bases that match TRBD1. CDR1 is SGHTA and CDR2 is FQGNSA in the germline V gene. V trimming: 6 bases; J trimming: 7 bases; junction bases outside the gene matches: 9. The CDR3 extends over 15 amino acids. The CDR3 spells CASRFGWTGNSPLHF. CDR3 nucleotide sequence: TGTGCCAGCAGGTTTGGCTGGACAGGCAATTCACCCCTCCACTTT.

The chain combines TRBV29-1 with TRBJ1-1; TRBD1 matches 11 bases. Trimming at V came to 4 bases and at J to 4 bases, leaving 5 bases not matched to a gene. The germline CDR1 and CDR2 sequences are SQVTM and ANQGSEA. The CDR3 has 14 residues. CDR3 loop: CSVARDRGGTEAFF. The CDR3, as DNA: TGCAGCGTTGCCCGGGACAGGGGGGGCACTGAAGCTTTCTTT.

This chain joins TRBV6-5 and TRBJ1-5, with 8 bases that match TRBD1. CDR1 and CDR2 from the germline V gene are MNHEY and SVGAGI. The CDR3 totals 14 residues. The trim removed 6 bases at V and 2 bases at J, leaving 3 bases unmatched. The CDR3 region has the DNA TGTGCCAGCAGAAAGACAGGGGGCAATCAGCCCCAGCATTTT. This sequence encodes CASRKTGGNQPQHF.

The rearrangement uses TRBV7-9 and TRBJ2-5, with 8 bases identical to TRBD1. The CDR3 has 14 residues. In germline, CDR1 is SEHNR, CDR2 FQNEAQ (reference sequence). Unmatched junction bases numbered 3, after V lost 1 base and J lost 5 bases. The CDR3 here is CASSLGTGFETQYF. The CDR3 coding sequence is TGTGCCAGCAGCTTAGGGACAGGGTTTGAGACCCAGTACTTC.

This chain's CDR3 is CASSVGAEPLSPLHF. CDR3 sequence (DNA): TGTGCCAGCAGCGTCGGAGCCGAACCCCTATCACCCCTCCACTTT. The J gene is TRBJ1-6, the V gene TRBV13; no definite D call. The germline V gene encodes CDR1 PRHDT and CDR2 FYEKMQ (reference sequence). This CDR3 spans 15 amino acids. Trimming took off 5 bases at V and 10 bases at J, with 18 bases between the two ends.

The V call is TRBV7-2, the J call TRBJ1-5, with a tentative D call TRBD1 (6 bases). From germline, CDR1 is SGHTA and CDR2 FQGNSA. The CDR3 sequence is 15 residues long. V was cut by 3 bases and J by 3 bases, with 12 bases left in between. The CDR3 bases are TGTGCCAGCAGCTTCTCTACAGGGTACAATCAGCCCCAGCATTTT. It yields the protein CASSFSTGYNQPQHF.

The V and J genes are TRBV7-2 and TRBJ2-1, with 7 nucleotides matching TRBD1. The CDR3 has 17 residues. Germline trimming cut 2 bases from V and 4 bases from J; bases unmatched to any gene: 11. Germline-derived CDR1 and CDR2 are SGHTA and FQGNSA. Written as DNA, the CDR3 is TGTGCCAGCAGCTTATTGTGGGCGACAGGGCCATACAATGAGCAGTTCTTC. Translating gives CASSLLWATGPYNEQFF.

As regards this clone: The sample has other DNA sequences that encode this CDR3 too. The chain is built from TRBV11-2 and TRBJ2-3; D is undetermined. The length of the CDR3 is 13 residues. Between the trimmed V and J ends, which lost 1 base and 1 base, there was a span of 3 bases. Per the germline V gene, CDR1 is SGHAT and CDR2 is FQNNGV. The DNA for the CDR3 is TGTGCCAGCAGCTTAGCTGGCACAGATACGCAGTATTTT. Encoded protein: CASSLAGTDTQYF.

The gene calls are TRBV12-3 or TRBV12-4 and TRBJ1-1, with TRBD1 matching over 8 bases. This CDR3 region has 12 residues. J lost 5 bases, V lost 8 bases, and 4 bases had no gene match. The CDR3 loop is CASCQGATEAFF. The CDR3 nucleotides are TGTGCCAGCTGCCAGGGGGCAACTGAAGCTTTCTTT.

V gene TRBV4-1 combines with J gene TRBJ2-7, with no clear D. With 0 bases removed from V and 2 bases from J, the gap between germline ends came to 8 bases. Looked up from germline, CDR1 is MGHRA and CDR2 is YSYEKL. This CDR3 spans 14 amino acids. In DNA form, the CDR3 reads TGCGCCAGCAGCCAAGATCCTGCAGCCTACGAGCAGTACTTC. Translated, it gives CASSQDPAAYEQYF.

V and J are TRBV21-1 and TRBJ1-3; the table calls TRBD1, which could not be checked here. TRBV21-1 is marked as a pseudogene. This CDR3 contains 18 residues. The CDR3 sequence: CASSKPPPERGPGNTIYF. The CDR3 region has the DNA TGTGCCAGCAGCAAACCCCCCCCCGAAAGGGGCCCTGGAAACACCATATATTTT.

The chain carries TRBV6-2 or TRBV6-3 and TRBJ1-5, with D perhaps TRBD1 (6 bases). The germline V gene has CDR1 MNHEY and CDR2 SVGEGT. With 3 bases removed from V and 5 bases from J, the gap between germline ends came to 17 bases. CDR3 length equals 16 residues. The CDR3 loop is CASSYMGAWTDQPQHF. In DNA, the CDR3 is TGTGCCAGCAGTTATATGGGGGCCTGGACCGATCAGCCCCAGCATTTT.

The gene calls are TRBV10-3 and TRBJ1-5; D perhaps matches TRBD1 (6 bases). This CDR3 has 14 residues. Trimming removed 2 bases from V and 6 bases from J, with 11 bases in between. Germline lookup yields CDR1 ENHRY and CDR2 SYGVKD. This CDR3 is CAISERQAAQPQHF. In DNA form, the CDR3 reads TGTGCCATCAGTGAGAGACAGGCGGCTCAGCCCCAGCATTTT.

The chain combines TRBV9 with TRBJ1-1; D is ambiguous. This CDR3 contains 13 residues. The germline V gene encodes CDR1 SGDLS and CDR2 YYNGEE. V was shortened by 9 bases and J by 3 bases, with 15 bases between the two germline ends. In nucleotides, the CDR3 is TGTGCCACCTCGCCTTTGGGCCACACTGAAGCTTTCTTT. It encodes CATSPLGHTEAFF.

The V call is TRBV29-1, the J call TRBJ2-3; 8 bases match TRBD2. V trimming: 6 bases; J trimming: 6 bases; junction bases outside the gene matches: 11. Germline assignment: CDR1 SQVTM and CDR2 ANQGSEA. CDR3 size: 14 residues. In DNA form, the CDR3 reads TGCAGCGTATCCGGCCACTCGGGGGGGGATACGCAGTATTTT. It specifies CSVSGHSGGDTQYF.

This clone showed up just once. The J gene is TRBJ1-4, the V gene TRBV7-2; 9 bases match TRBD1. The germline V gene encodes CDR1 SGHTA and CDR2 FQGNSA. The CDR3 is made up of 15 amino acids. V lost 5 bases to trimming and J lost 4 bases; unmatched junction nucleotides: 5. As DNA, the CDR3 is TGTGCCAGCAGCCCAGTGGGACAGGGTAATGAAAAACTGTTTTTT. Translating it yields CASSPVGQGNEKLFF.

The chain carries TRBV18 and TRBJ2-5; maybe TRBD2 (7 bases). Germline V gene sequence: CDR1 KGHSH, CDR2 LQKENI. The V and J ends lost 10 bases and 5 bases respectively, with 23 bases between them. This CDR3 has 15 amino acids. The CDR3 DNA follows: TGTGCCACCTCCCCCACCCGGGGAGGGGGGGAGACCCAGTACTTC. Amino acids: CATSPTRGGGETQYF.

There are a few counts of this clone. The chain joins TRBV18 to TRBJ1-6, with TRBD1 matching over 7 bases. The germline CDR1 and CDR2 sequences are KGHSH and LQKENI. V was pared by 4 bases and J by 7 bases, with 4 bases of the junction left unmatched. CDR3 length: 14 residues. Here the CDR3 DNA reads TGTGCCAGCTCACGAGGGACAGACAATTCACCCCTCCACTTT. Translation gives CASSRGTDNSPLHF.

A word on this clone: The sample holds other DNA sequences that translate to the same CDR3. This rearrangement joins TRBV10-2 to TRBJ2-1, with TRBD1 matching over 9 bases. The germline V gene encodes CDR1 WSHSY and CDR2 SAAADI. The V and J ends lost 6 bases and 4 bases, in that order; junction bases with no gene match: 4. The length of the CDR3 is 14 residues. As DNA, the CDR3 is TGCGCCAGCAGCACAGGGGGCTCTTACAATGAGCAGTTCTTC. It is translated as CASSTGGSYNEQFF.

The chain employs TRBV5-1 and TRBJ2-5; TRBD1 agrees at 11 bases. This CDR3 is 15 amino acids long. The J segment lost 5 bases and the V segment lost 4 bases, leaving 7 bases of the junction unmatched. Germline loops: CDR1 SGHRS, CDR2 YFSETQ. The CDR3 bases are TGCGCCAGCAGCGAACCGGGACAGGGGGGCGAGACCCAGTACTTC. Translation gives CASSEPGQGGETQYF.

The gene calls are TRBV7-2 and TRBJ2-7; a possible D gene is TRBD2 (6 bases). V was pared by 5 bases and J by 5 bases, with 16 bases between. Germline assignment: CDR1 SGHTA and CDR2 FQGNSA. This CDR3 spans 14 amino acids. The CDR3 bases are TGTGCCAGCAGCCCCACTAGCCCAGGAAACGAGCAGTACTTC. Residues: CASSPTSPGNEQYF.

V and J are TRBV4-3 and TRBJ2-1; TRBD2 aligns across 13 bases. The germline gives CDR1 LGHNA, CDR2 YSLEER. With 0 bases clipped from V and 5 bases from J, the junction kept 1 base outside the gene matches. The CDR3 is 16 amino acids. CDR3 residues: CASSQEGLAGDNEQFF. DNA for the CDR3: TGCGCCAGCAGCCAAGAAGGACTAGCGGGGGACAATGAGCAGTTCTTC.

This rearrangement joins TRBV6-5 to TRBJ2-1; 11 bases agree with TRBD2. The CDR3 loop spans 15 amino acids. CDR1 and CDR2 from the germline V gene are MNHEY and SVGAGI. Trimming took 7 bases from V and 6 from J; bases not matched to a gene: 8. CDR3 loop: CASTELAGGPNEQFF. The CDR3 DNA reads as TGTGCCAGCACCGAGCTAGCGGGGGGACCCAATGAGCAGTTCTTC.

The CDR3 reads CASTRHTGGDGTGELFF. The CDR3 DNA sequence: TGTGCCAGCACCCGACATACGGGGGGTGACGGCACCGGGGAGCTGTTTTTT. The chain uses TRBV9 and TRBJ2-2; 7 bases fit TRBD2. Losses at the gene ends were 6 bases for V and 4 bases for J; bases not matched to a gene: 15. The CDR3 sequence is 17 residues long. Germline loops: CDR1 SGDLS, CDR2 YYNGEE.